This is a list of T cell receptor beta chains from one sample in a study of blood T cell repertoires in COVID-19. TCRdb keeps only in-frame clones here, not all; method: immunoSEQ multiplex PCR. Here the sample spans 150,000 to 200,000 clones, about 86% being singletons. Source material: peripheral blood. The receptors shown here come from a man younger than 35 with active or convalescent COVID-19. The CDR3 runs from the conserved cysteine through the conserved F or W. D genes are given only for firm matches. Clone size is stated in some rows and not others, as once, few, many or a class when expanded.

v_gene: TRBV3-1/TRBV3-2; len: 17; j_gene: TRBJ2-3; d_gene: TRBD2; abundance: .; CDR3nt: TGTGCCAGCAGCCAAGGTTGGGCGAGCGGGAGTACAGATACGCAGTATTTT; CDR3aa: CASSQGWASGSTDTQYF
v_gene: TRBV4-2; len: 15; j_gene: TRBJ2-5; d_gene: TRBD1; abundance: .; CDR3nt: TGTGCCAGCAGCTCTCAGCACAGGGGGCAAGAGACCCAGTACTTC; CDR3aa: CASSSQHRGQETQYF
v_gene: TRBV19; len: 15; j_gene: TRBJ1-1; d_gene: .; abundance: .; CDR3nt: TGTGCCAGTAGTATAGATCCCGGGACTAACACTGAAGCTTTCTTT; CDR3aa: CASSIDPGTNTEAFF
v_gene: TRBV11-3; len: 14; j_gene: TRBJ2-6; d_gene: .; abundance: .; CDR3nt: TGTGCCAGCAGTCCCGCCAGTGGGGCCAACGTCCTGACTTTC; CDR3aa: CASSPASGANVLTF
v_gene: TRBV7-9; len: 13; j_gene: TRBJ1-1; d_gene: TRBD1; abundance: .; CDR3nt: TGTGCCAGCAGCTTTAGGGACAGGGTGACGGCTTTCTTT; CDR3aa: CASSFRDRVTAFF
v_gene: TRBV5-1; len: 17; j_gene: TRBJ2-1; d_gene: TRBD1; abundance: few; CDR3nt: TGCGCCAGCAGCCCTCCTACAGGGGGCGGTTACTACAATGAGCAGTTCTTC; CDR3aa: CASSPPTGGGYYNEQFF
v_gene: TRBV18; len: 15; j_gene: TRBJ1-2; d_gene: TRBD1; abundance: .; CDR3nt: TGTGCCAGCTCACCATCGAGGGGGCGGAGGTATGGCTACACCTTC; CDR3aa: CASSPSRGRRYGYTF
v_gene: TRBV12-5; len: 16; j_gene: TRBJ1-2; d_gene: TRBD1; abundance: .; CDR3nt: TGTGCTAGTGGTTTGTATTTAGGAGGGGACAGGGGGCGCGAGACCTTC; CDR3aa: CASGLYLGGDRGRETF
v_gene: TRBV5-6; len: 15; j_gene: TRBJ2-2; d_gene: .; abundance: .; CDR3nt: TGTGCCAGCAGCTTACCAGCGGCGAACACCGGGGAGCTGTTTTTT; CDR3aa: CASSLPAANTGELFF
v_gene: TRBV5-6; len: 15; j_gene: TRBJ1-6; d_gene: .; abundance: .; CDR3nt: TGTGCCAGCAGCTTGACCCCTTCAGGAAATTCACCCCTCCACTTT; CDR3aa: CASSLTPSGNSPLHF
v_gene: TRBV6-5; len: 15; j_gene: TRBJ1-2; d_gene: TRBD1; abundance: .; CDR3nt: TGTGCCAGTAGGGGGCAGAACTCTACTAACTATGGCTACACCTTC; CDR3aa: CASRGQNSTNYGYTF
v_gene: TRBV10-2; len: 16; j_gene: TRBJ2-2; d_gene: .; abundance: .; CDR3nt: TGCGCCAGCAGTGGGGGGCTGGGGTCGGGAACCGGGGAGCTGTTTTTT; CDR3aa: CASSGGLGSGTGELFF
v_gene: TRBV6-5; len: 15; j_gene: TRBJ2-5; d_gene: TRBD2; abundance: .; CDR3nt: TGTGCCAGCAGTTACAAGCGGGGGGGACAAGAGACCCAGTACTTC; CDR3aa: CASSYKRGGQETQYF
v_gene: TRBV2; len: 16; j_gene: TRBJ2-3; d_gene: .; abundance: .; CDR3nt: TGTGCCAGCAGGTTGGTTATGACAGAAGTTTCAGATACGCAGTATTTT; CDR3aa: CASRLVMTEVSDTQYF
v_gene: TRBV11-2; len: 14; j_gene: TRBJ1-2; d_gene: .; abundance: few; CDR3nt: TGTGCCAGCAGTCTTGCAGGGCAGGACTATGGCTACACCTTC; CDR3aa: CASSLAGQDYGYTF
v_gene: TRBV18; len: 15; j_gene: TRBJ1-2; d_gene: TRBD1; abundance: .; CDR3nt: TGTGCCAGCTCACCACTGACAGGGGGATTCTATGGCTACACCTTC; CDR3aa: CASSPLTGGFYGYTF
v_gene: TRBV7-9; len: 15; j_gene: TRBJ1-1; d_gene: .; abundance: .; CDR3nt: TGTGCCAGCCTTTCAGGGGTGGATTGGAACACTGAAGCTTTCTTT; CDR3aa: CASLSGVDWNTEAFF
v_gene: TRBV28; len: 12; j_gene: TRBJ1-5; d_gene: .; abundance: .; CDR3nt: TGTGCCAGCAGGCTCCCGGGTCAGCCCCAGCATTTT; CDR3aa: CASRLPGQPQHF
v_gene: TRBV12-3/TRBV12-4; len: 13; j_gene: TRBJ1-5; d_gene: .; abundance: .; CDR3nt: TGTGCCAGCAGCTACGACAGTAATCAGCCCCAGCATTTT; CDR3aa: CASSYDSNQPQHF
v_gene: TRBV2; len: 15; j_gene: TRBJ1-5; d_gene: .; abundance: few; CDR3nt: TGTGCCAGTCATTCCCAAGCTCGTAGCAATCAGCCCCAGCATTTT; CDR3aa: CASHSQARSNQPQHF
v_gene: TRBV6-2/TRBV6-3; len: 18; j_gene: TRBJ2-4; d_gene: .; abundance: .; CDR3nt: TGTGCCAGCAGTTACTCGACGGTGGGCTGGGAGGCCAAAAACATTCAGTACTTC; CDR3aa: CASSYSTVGWEAKNIQYF
v_gene: TRBV6-5; len: 16; j_gene: TRBJ1-1; d_gene: TRBD1; abundance: .; CDR3nt: TGTGCCAGCAGTTCCCGGGACAGGGGGCAGGACACTGAAGCTTTCTTT; CDR3aa: CASSSRDRGQDTEAFF
v_gene: TRBV20-1; len: 11; j_gene: TRBJ1-1; d_gene: .; abundance: .; CDR3nt: TGCAGTGCTAGCTCGGACACTGAAGCTTTCTTT; CDR3aa: CSASSDTEAFF
v_gene: TRBV5-4; len: 14; j_gene: TRBJ2-2; d_gene: .; abundance: .; CDR3nt: TGTGCCAGCAGCTTCATGGGAGAGACCGGGGAGCTGTTTTTT; CDR3aa: CASSFMGETGELFF
v_gene: TRBV30; len: 13; j_gene: TRBJ1-2; d_gene: TRBD1; abundance: once; CDR3nt: TGTGCCTGGGAGGTGACAGGGGCGTGGGGCTACACCTTC; CDR3aa: CAWEVTGAWGYTF
v_gene: TRBV7-9; len: 15; j_gene: TRBJ1-4; d_gene: .; abundance: .; CDR3nt: TGTGCCAGCAGCGGGGCGACTGGGCCGCATGAAAAACTGTTTTTT; CDR3aa: CASSGATGPHEKLFF
v_gene: TRBV19; len: 12; j_gene: TRBJ1-4; d_gene: .; abundance: .; CDR3nt: TGTGCCAGTAGTATTTTTGATAGAAAACTGTTTTTT; CDR3aa: CASSIFDRKLFF
v_gene: TRBV7-9; len: 13; j_gene: TRBJ1-2; d_gene: .; abundance: .; CDR3nt: TGTGCCAGCAGCTTCAGGACAGCGCATGGCTACACCTTC; CDR3aa: CASSFRTAHGYTF